This entry is about one T cell receptor beta chain. The data were taken from a study of blood T cell repertoires in COVID-19. The protocol was immunoSEQ multiplex PCR, while the TCRdb copy is restricted to in-frame clones and leaves out a portion. The sample carries 95,000 to 100,000 clones, around 93% recorded once. Germline values: CDR1 MNHEY, CDR2 SVGAGI. CDR3 length: 15 amino acids. Trimming left V 1 base short and J 5 bases short, with 11 bases between. The sequenced sample was peripheral blood. The sequence derives from a man aged 50 to 60 with acute or convalescent COVID-19. The V call is TRBV6-5, the J call TRBJ1-4; weak D call: TRBD1 (6 bases). DNA of the CDR3: TGTGCCAGCAGTTACTGGGGAAGGGGGAATGAAAAACTGTTTTTT. This gives the protein CASSYWGRGNEKLFF.